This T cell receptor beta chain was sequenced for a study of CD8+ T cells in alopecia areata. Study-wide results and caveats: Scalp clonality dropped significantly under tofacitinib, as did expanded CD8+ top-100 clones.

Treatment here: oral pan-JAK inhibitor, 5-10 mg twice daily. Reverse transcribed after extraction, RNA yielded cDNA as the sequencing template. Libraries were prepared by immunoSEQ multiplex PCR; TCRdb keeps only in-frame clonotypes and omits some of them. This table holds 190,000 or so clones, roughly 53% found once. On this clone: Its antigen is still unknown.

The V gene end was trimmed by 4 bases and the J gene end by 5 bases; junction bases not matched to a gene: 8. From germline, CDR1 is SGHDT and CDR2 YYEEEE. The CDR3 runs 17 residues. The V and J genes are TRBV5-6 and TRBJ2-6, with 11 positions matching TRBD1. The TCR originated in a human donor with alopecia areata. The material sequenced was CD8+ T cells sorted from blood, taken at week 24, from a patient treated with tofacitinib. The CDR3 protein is CASSSGTGGHRANVLTF. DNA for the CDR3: TGTGCCAGCAGCAGCGGGACAGGGGGGCACAGGGCCAACGTCCTGACTTTC.